The TCR beta chain described here comes from a study of cytomegalovirus exposure and HLA in healthy donors. The overall study: Early release data held roughly 90 million unique TCRs from HLA-typed donors. Points from the study as a whole: Some highly shared sequence variants likely arose as a pipeline artifact. Later on, an analysis showed TCR association rates differing by HLA locus, with DRB1 the most and HLA-C the fewest. Researchers reported that three CMV-associated chains were confirmed in vitro as CMV antigen-specific.

This PCR relied on a set of 60 Vbeta primers and 13 Jbeta primers. Libraries were prepared by immunoSEQ multiplex PCR; TCRdb keeps only in-frame clonotypes and omits some of them. In the table there are 150,000 to 200,000 clones, more than 75% of which are singletons. For this clone: No antigen is known for it.

The CDR3 is 15 amino acids. Germline CDR1 reads SGHRS; CDR2 reads YFSETQ. The V and J ends lost 8 bases and 3 bases respectively, with 19 bases between them. The chain recombines TRBV5-1 with TRBJ2-3, with no clear D. The TCR sequence derives from a girl aged 2-10 years in good health and CMV-seropositive. Input material: PBMCs. The CDR3 sequence: CASFSGPQRTDTQYF. For the CDR3, the DNA is TGCGCCAGTTTCTCAGGTCCCCAAAGAACAGATACGCAGTATTTT. The full variable domain, rest sourced from reference TRBV5-1 and TRBJ2-3, is KAGVTQTPRYLIKTRGQQVTLSCSPISGHRSVSWYQQTPGQGLQFLFEYFSETQRNKGNFPGRFSGRQFSNSRSEMNVSTLELGDSALYLCASFSGPQRTDTQYFGPGTRLTVL.